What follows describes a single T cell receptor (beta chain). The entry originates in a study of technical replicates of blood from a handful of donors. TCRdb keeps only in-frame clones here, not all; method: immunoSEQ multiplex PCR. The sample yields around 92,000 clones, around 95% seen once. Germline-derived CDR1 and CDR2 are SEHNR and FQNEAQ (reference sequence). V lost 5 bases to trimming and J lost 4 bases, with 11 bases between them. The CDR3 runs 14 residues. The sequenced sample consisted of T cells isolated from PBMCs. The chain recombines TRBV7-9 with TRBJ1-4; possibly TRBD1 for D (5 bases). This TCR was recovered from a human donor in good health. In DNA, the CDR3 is TGTGCCAGCAGCCTGACAGCTAATAATGAAAAACTGTTTTTT. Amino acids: CASSLTANNEKLFF.